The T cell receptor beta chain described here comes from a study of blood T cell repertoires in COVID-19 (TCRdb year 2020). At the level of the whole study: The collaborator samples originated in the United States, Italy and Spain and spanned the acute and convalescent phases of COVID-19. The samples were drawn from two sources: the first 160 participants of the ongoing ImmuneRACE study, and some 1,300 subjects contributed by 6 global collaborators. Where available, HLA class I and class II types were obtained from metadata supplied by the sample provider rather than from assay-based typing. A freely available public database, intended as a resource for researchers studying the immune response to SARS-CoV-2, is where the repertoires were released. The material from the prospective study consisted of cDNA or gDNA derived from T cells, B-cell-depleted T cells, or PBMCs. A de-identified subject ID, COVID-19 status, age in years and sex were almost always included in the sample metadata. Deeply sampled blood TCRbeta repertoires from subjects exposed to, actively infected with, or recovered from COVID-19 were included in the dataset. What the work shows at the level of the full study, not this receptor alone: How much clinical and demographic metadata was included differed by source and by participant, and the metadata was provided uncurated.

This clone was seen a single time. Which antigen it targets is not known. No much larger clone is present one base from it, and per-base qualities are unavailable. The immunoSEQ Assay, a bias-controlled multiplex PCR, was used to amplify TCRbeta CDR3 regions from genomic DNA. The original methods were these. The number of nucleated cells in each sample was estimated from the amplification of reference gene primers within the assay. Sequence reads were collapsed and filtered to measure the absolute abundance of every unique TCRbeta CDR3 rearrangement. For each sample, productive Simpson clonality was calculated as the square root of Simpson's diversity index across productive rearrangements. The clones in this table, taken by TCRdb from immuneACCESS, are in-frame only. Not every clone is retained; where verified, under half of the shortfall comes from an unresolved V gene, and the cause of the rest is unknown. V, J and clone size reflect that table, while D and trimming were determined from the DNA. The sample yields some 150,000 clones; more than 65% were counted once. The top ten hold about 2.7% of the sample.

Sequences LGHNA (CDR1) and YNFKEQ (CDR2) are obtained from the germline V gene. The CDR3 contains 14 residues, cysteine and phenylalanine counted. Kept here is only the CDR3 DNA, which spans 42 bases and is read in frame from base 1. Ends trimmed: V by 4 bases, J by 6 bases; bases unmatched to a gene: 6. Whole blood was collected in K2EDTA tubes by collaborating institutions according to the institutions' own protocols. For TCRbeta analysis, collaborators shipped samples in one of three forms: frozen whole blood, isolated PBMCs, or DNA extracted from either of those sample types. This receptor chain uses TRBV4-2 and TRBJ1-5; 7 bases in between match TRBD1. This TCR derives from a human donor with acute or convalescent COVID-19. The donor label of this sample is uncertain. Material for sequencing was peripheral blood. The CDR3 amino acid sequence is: CASSLNRGGQPQHF. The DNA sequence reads TGTGCCAGCAGCCTTAACAGGGGAGGTCAGCCCCAGCATTTT.